The 2 T cell receptor beta chains below all came from one sample that was sequenced in a study of shared clonotypes between healthy human individuals. Only CD45RO-negative cells positively selected for CCR7 counted as naive CD8 cells, so terminally differentiated effector memory CD45RA+ cells were excluded. Profiling relied on immunoSEQ multiplex PCR, and the TCRdb table lists in-frame clones only, not all of them. Seen here are about 680,000 clones, about 91% observed once, and the top ten hold 24%. What was sequenced was naive CD8+ T cells sorted from blood. All receptors come from a man between 25 and 39 years old in good health.

This chain uses TRBV2 with TRBJ1-4, with a tentative D call TRBD1 (5 bases). This CDR3 is 13 amino acids long. Germline CDR1 is SNHLY and CDR2 is FYNNEI. V was trimmed by 8 bases and J by 7 bases, leaving 14 bases between them. The CDR3 DNA reads TGTGCCAGCGGGGGGGATATAGGTGAAAAACTGTTTTTT. Protein sequence: CASGGDIGEKLFF.

The chain carries TRBV5-1 and TRBJ2-1; 7 bases align to TRBD1. Germline CDR1 SGHRS, CDR2 YFSETQ. The CDR3 is 14 amino acids. Germline trimming cut 4 bases from V and 8 bases from J; bases unmatched to any gene: 9. CDR3 sequence reads: CASSNKGGLDEQFF. The CDR3 DNA follows: TGCGCCAGCAGCAATAAAGGGGGCTTGGATGAGCAGTTCTTC.